This passage covers 5 T cell receptor beta chains from one sample sequenced in a study of blood T cell repertoires in COVID-19. Repertoires were generated with immunoSEQ multiplex PCR, while TCRdb's copy carries only in-frame clones and drops some. The sample holds 200,000 to 300,000 clones, about 91% seen once. Source material: peripheral blood. The receptors here all came from a person aged 18 to 35 with COVID-19, enrolled during active disease.

The CDR3 here is CASSNGLAGKGEQFF. CDR3 nucleotides: TGTGCCAGTAGTAATGGACTAGCGGGAAAGGGCGAGCAGTTCTTC. V gene TRBV19 combines with J gene TRBJ2-1, with 12 bases identical to TRBD2. With V trimmed by 4 bases and J by 10 bases, 8 bases remained unmatched. This CDR3 is built from 15 residues. Germline CDR1 reads LNHDA; CDR2 reads SQIVND (reference sequence).

The rearrangement uses TRBV11-2 and TRBJ2-2; D gene uncertain. Germline CDR1 and CDR2: SGHAT and FQNNGV. V lost 0 bases and J lost 2, with 7 bases in between. CDR3 size: 15 residues. The CDR3 here is CASSLDFSNTGELFF. CDR3 nucleotides: TGTGCCAGCAGCTTAGATTTCTCCAACACCGGGGAGCTGTTTTTT.

The chain has TRBV12-3 or TRBV12-4 and TRBJ2-5, with 9 bases that match TRBD1. V dropped 5 bases and J dropped 5; count of bases not matched to a gene: 3. The CDR3 extends over 13 amino acids. The CDR3: CASSRDRGETQYF. The CDR3 DNA follows: TGTGCCAGCAGTCGTGACAGGGGGGAGACCCAGTACTTC.

The rearrangement links TRBV2 to TRBJ2-7; 7 nucleotides agree with TRBD2. Losses at the gene ends were 1 base for V and 5 bases for J; bases not matched to a gene: 8. The length of the CDR3 is 15 residues. Germline lookup yields CDR1 SNHLY and CDR2 FYNNEI. The CDR3 loop is CASSEGGLVSHEQYF. The DNA for the CDR3 is TGTGCCAGCAGTGAAGGTGGACTAGTGTCTCACGAGCAGTACTTC. Based on the CDR3 plus reference TRBV2 and TRBJ2-7, the full variable domain is EPEVTQTPSHQVTQMGQEVILRCVPISNHLYFYWYRQILGQKVEFLVSFYNNEISEKSEIFDDQFSVERPDGSNFTLKIRSTKLEDSAMYFCASSEGGLVSHEQYFGPGTRLTVT.

The gene calls are TRBV4-1 and TRBJ2-1; D might be TRBD2 (5 bases). The V and J ends lost 5 bases and 10 bases respectively, with 15 bases between them. Germline V gene data show CDR1 as MGHRA and CDR2 as YSYEKL. The CDR3 is made up of 13 amino acids. The CDR3 DNA reads TGCGCCAGCAGCGACTTAAATCTAGCAGAGCAGTTCTTC. Its protein product is CASSDLNLAEQFF.